The 8 T cell receptor beta chains presented below share a single source sample, sequenced in a study of shared T cell receptors in the human thymus. TCRdb's table, derived via immunoSEQ multiplex PCR, lists solely in-frame clones and lacks some. The table shows about 380,000 clones, with 95% occurring only once. Sequenced: thymocytes. The receptors derive from a human donor.

The chain carries TRBV28 and TRBJ2-5; a weak D match, TRBD2 (5 bases). V was cut by 4 bases and J by 1 base, with 28 bases left in between. The CDR3 spans 20 residues. In germline, CDR1 is MDHEN, CDR2 SYDVKM. CDR3 sequence reads: CASSSTRLEFPGSGQETQYF. The DNA of the CDR3 is TGTGCCAGCAGTTCCACTCGGTTGGAGTTCCCGGGGTCGGGCCAAGAGACCCAGTACTTC.

This rearrangement joins TRBV14 to TRBJ2-7; unclear D gene. The CDR3 sequence is 17 residues long. CDR1 and CDR2 (germline): SGHDN, FVKESK. The germline V and J ends were trimmed by 2 bases and 4 bases, with 21 bases remaining between them. CDR3 nucleotide sequence: TGTGCCAGCAGCCAAATATTCCCGCTGGAAGGGCCTTACGAGCAGTACTTC. This codes for CASSQIFPLEGPYEQYF.

This clone has just one count. DNA for the CDR3: TGTGCCACCAGCCGACGGGACAGTAATAGCAATCAGCCCCAGCATTTT. Translated: CATSRRDSNSNQPQHF. This chain joins TRBV15 and TRBJ1-5, with 7 bases aligning to TRBD1. V gave up 5 bases and J gave up 0 bases; unmatched junction bases: 7. Germline CDR1 is LNHNV and CDR2 is YYDKDF (reference sequence). The CDR3 length is 16 residues.

V is TRBV7-2 and J is TRBJ2-3; 8 bases agree with TRBD2. In germline, CDR1 is SGHTA, CDR2 FQGNSA. Trimming cost V 5 bases and J 5 bases; bases outside gene matches: 12. The CDR3 loop spans 16 amino acids. The CDR3 sequence is CASSRLGAGGIDTQYF. Written as DNA, the CDR3 is TGTGCCAGCAGCCGGCTGGGGGCGGGAGGCATAGATACGCAGTATTTT.

CDR3: CASSDSSGRRMDEQFF. The CDR3 DNA is TGTGCCAGCAGTGACTCGAGCGGGAGGCGGATGGATGAGCAGTTCTTC. The rearrangement links TRBV6-4 to TRBJ2-1, with 9 bases lining up with TRBD2. CDR1 is MRHNA and CDR2 is SNTAGT in the germline V gene. The CDR3 loop spans 16 amino acids. V trimming: 0 bases; J trimming: 8 bases; junction bases outside the gene matches: 8.

The chain links TRBV27 to TRBJ2-2, with D maybe TRBD2 (5 bases). CDR1 and CDR2 from the germline V gene are MNHEY and SMNVEV (reference sequence). The CDR3 loop spans 17 amino acids. Trimming pared 5 bases from V and 4 bases from J, leaving 20 bases between. DNA for the CDR3: TGTGCCAGCAGTACCCGACTCCCCGGGGATCCCACCGGGGAGCTGTTTTTT. Amino acid sequence: CASSTRLPGDPTGELFF.

The gene calls are TRBV10-1 and TRBJ2-7; 13 bases agree with TRBD2. Germline-derived CDR1 and CDR2 are WNHNN and SYGVQD (reference sequence). V lost 4 bases and J lost 6; bases outside the gene matches: 6. The CDR3 contains 15 residues. CDR3 amino acids: CASSGGLAGPTEQYF. CDR3 sequence (DNA): TGCGCCAGCAGTGGGGGACTAGCGGGGCCAACCGAGCAGTACTTC.

This clone showed up just once. This sequence joins TRBV6-5 and TRBJ1-1, with D perhaps TRBD1 (5 bases). Trimming removed 1 base from V and 3 bases from J, with 9 bases in between. There are 14 residues in the CDR3. CDR1 MNHEY and CDR2 SVGAGI come from the germline V gene. The CDR3 here is CASSYWGRDTEAFF. In nucleotides, the CDR3 is TGTGCCAGCAGTTACTGGGGCCGAGACACTGAAGCTTTCTTT.